A selection of T cell receptor beta chains follows, all from one sample in a study of response to subunit inactivated influenza vaccine. TCRdb reprocessed the RT-PCR reads with MiXCR, giving one entry per CDR3 protein. The sample comprises some 520,000 distinct CDR3 sequences, approximately 15% of which are singletons, and less than 4% rests with the top ten. Sequenced here: CD4+ T cells sorted from PBMCs, sampled about 24 months after vaccination. The receptors were gathered from a man between 50 and 69 years old who received an inactivated influenza vaccine. The conserved cysteine and the conserved F or W are not part of the CDR3 here. The order of the fields is J gene, V gene, CDR3 protein.

TRBJ1-4,TRBV6-1,ASMESFNEKLF
TRBJ2-5,TRBV29-1,SVAAGGMETQY
TRBJ2-7,TRBV28,ASRSLAGGTYEQY
TRBJ1-1,TRBV10-3,AISDRGPTINTEAF
TRBJ2-3,TRBV12-3/TRBV12-4,ASSLGDIATDTQY
TRBJ1-5,TRBV20-1,SATSGVGRPQH
TRBJ2-2,TRBV20-1,SAASTTGELF
TRBJ1-4,TRBV2,ASRQRNEKLF
TRBJ2-2,TRBV2,ARGLAPTGELF
TRBJ2-7,TRBV7-2,ASTIQGGPLMY
TRBJ1-1,TRBV28,ASSLLGGLGVTEAF
TRBJ2-1,TRBV11-2,ASSSSAGWRGTYYNEQF
TRBJ2-1,TRBV5-1,ASSLAGRDNEQF
TRBJ1-2,TRBV9,ASSVGQGDYGYT
TRBJ2-5,TRBV4-1,ASSRWDGPFQETQY
TRBJ2-3,TRBV13,ASSSESGSGDTQY
TRBJ2-7,TRBV20-1,SASFDRGHEQY
TRBJ2-7,TRBV7-9,ASALQGSSYEQY
TRBJ2-4,TRBV7-2,ASSWNSFDIQY
TRBJ2-3,TRBV5-1,ASSLAGQRTDTQY
TRBJ2-1,TRBV10-3,AISSGGSSYNEQF
TRBJ2-3,TRBV7-6,ASSLFRSDTQY
TRBJ2-1,TRBV29-1,SAAYLAPNEQF
TRBJ1-5,TRBV6-5,ASSYTDPGAGQPQH
TRBJ2-7,TRBV4-2,ASSQDLRDYEQY
TRBJ1-2,TRBV10-3,AIRGTVYGYT
TRBJ2-7,TRBV27,ASSLKLSYEQY
TRBJ2-3,TRBV24-1,ATSDPGQGVGTDTQY
TRBJ2-5,TRBV6-1,ASSPGVRGGETQY
TRBJ1-1,TRBV20-1,SARQPLNTEAF
TRBJ2-1,TRBV7-9,ASSLAPQRTSYNEQF
TRBJ1-1,TRBV12-3/TRBV12-4,ASSRQDGLEAF
TRBJ1-3,TRBV6-1,ASSPTGVFSGNTIY
TRBJ1-1,TRBV29-1,SVVTGGTEAF
TRBJ1-2,TRBV27,ASSPDLIGGFYGYT
TRBJ2-7,TRBV20-1,SARKGAAAYEQY
TRBJ2-2,TRBV4-3,ASSRGLAGGPGELF
TRBJ1-6,TRBV4-2,ASSQGHARQSSYNSPLH
TRBJ2-3,TRBV3-1,ASSHGIRDTQY
TRBJ2-1,TRBV3-1,ASSQASAHFDEQF
TRBJ1-3,TRBV30,AWSLGTASGNTIY
TRBJ2-3,TRBV20-1,IPRNTQY
TRBJ2-1,TRBV5-1,ASSLRSLILYNEQF
TRBJ2-1,TRBV6-1,ASITEGSYNEQF
TRBJ2-3,TRBV11-2,ASSETRTDTQY
TRBJ1-6,TRBV4-3,ASSQVFPRVNSPLH
TRBJ2-1,TRBV13,ASSLSSGARGSEQF
TRBJ2-1,TRBV6-1,ASRAPARRRNEQF
TRBJ2-1,TRBV28,ATQSRKAHNEQF
TRBJ1-2,TRBV12-3/TRBV12-4,ASSFWSGYGYT
TRBJ2-5,TRBV4-2,ASSQDRRGASQETQY
TRBJ2-1,TRBV20-1,SARETGGGYNEQF
TRBJ1-2,TRBV7-9,ASSSWTDLDGYT
TRBJ1-2,TRBV27,ASSPSWLIAFDGYT